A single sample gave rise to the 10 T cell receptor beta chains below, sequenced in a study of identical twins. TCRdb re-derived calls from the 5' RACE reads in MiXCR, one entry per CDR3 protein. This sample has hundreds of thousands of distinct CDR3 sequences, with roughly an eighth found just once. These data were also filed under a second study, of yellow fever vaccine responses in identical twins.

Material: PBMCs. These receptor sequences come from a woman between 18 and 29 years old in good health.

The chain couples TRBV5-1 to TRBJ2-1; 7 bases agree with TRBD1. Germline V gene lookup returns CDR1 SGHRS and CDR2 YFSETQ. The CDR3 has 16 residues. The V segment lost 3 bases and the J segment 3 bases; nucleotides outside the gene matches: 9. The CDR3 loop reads CASSSLPGTVYNEQFF. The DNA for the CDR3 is TGCGCCAGCAGCTCCTTGCCTGGGACAGTCTACAATGAGCAGTTCTTC.

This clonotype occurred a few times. CDR3: CASSLIGNTGELFF. In DNA form, the CDR3 reads TGCGCCAGCAGCTTAATAGGGAACACCGGGGAGCTGTTTTTT. The V and J genes are TRBV5-1 and TRBJ2-2; D unresolved. Per germline, CDR1 SGHRS and CDR2 YFSETQ. The ends were cut back, 2 bases at V and 1 base at J, with 6 bases in the middle. The CDR3 has 14 amino acids.

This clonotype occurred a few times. The CDR3 sequence is CASSQLPGLAEYNEQFF. CDR3 sequence (DNA): TGTGCCAGCAGCCAACTCCCGGGACTAGCGGAGTACAATGAGCAGTTCTTC. The chain carries TRBV14 and TRBJ2-1, with TRBD2 identical over 11 bases. V was clipped by 2 bases and J by 4 bases; unmatched bases: 7. Looked up from germline, CDR1 is SGHDN and CDR2 is FVKESK. The CDR3 is 17 amino acids. Using reference TRBV14 and TRBJ2-1 for the parts outside the CDR3, the full variable domain is EAGVTQFPSHSVIEKGQTVTLRCDPISGHDNLYWYRRVMGKEIKFLLHFVKESKQDESGMPNNRFLAERTGGTYSTLKVQPAELEDSGVYFCASSQLPGLAEYNEQFFGPGTRLTVL.

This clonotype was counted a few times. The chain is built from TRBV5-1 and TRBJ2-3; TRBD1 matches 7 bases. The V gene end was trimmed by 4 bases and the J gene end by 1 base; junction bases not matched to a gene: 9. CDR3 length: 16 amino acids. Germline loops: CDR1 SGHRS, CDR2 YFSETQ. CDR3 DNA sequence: TGCGCCAGCAGCATTGGGACAGAGAGAGGCACAGATACGCAGTATTTT. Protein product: CASSIGTERGTDTQYF.

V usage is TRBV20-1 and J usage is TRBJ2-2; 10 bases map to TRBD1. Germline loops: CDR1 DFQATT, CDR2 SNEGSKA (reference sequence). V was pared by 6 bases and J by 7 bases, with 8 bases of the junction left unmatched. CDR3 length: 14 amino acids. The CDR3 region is CSARDRGHGGELFF. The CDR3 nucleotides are TGCAGTGCCCGAGACAGGGGGCACGGCGGGGAGCTGTTTTTT.

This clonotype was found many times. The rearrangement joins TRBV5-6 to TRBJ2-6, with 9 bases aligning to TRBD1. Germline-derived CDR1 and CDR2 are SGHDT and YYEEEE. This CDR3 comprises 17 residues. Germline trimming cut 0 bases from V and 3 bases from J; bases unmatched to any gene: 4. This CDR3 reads CASSLEGQGFGANVLTF. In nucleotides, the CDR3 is TGTGCCAGCAGCTTGGAGGGACAGGGATTTGGGGCCAACGTCCTGACTTTC.

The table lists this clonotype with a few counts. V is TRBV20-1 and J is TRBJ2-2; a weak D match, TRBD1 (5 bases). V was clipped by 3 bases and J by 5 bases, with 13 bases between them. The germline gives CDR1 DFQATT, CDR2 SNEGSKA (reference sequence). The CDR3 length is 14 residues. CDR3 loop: CSARVRASTGELFF. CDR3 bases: TGCAGTGCTAGGGTCAGGGCATCTACCGGGGAGCTGTTTTTT.

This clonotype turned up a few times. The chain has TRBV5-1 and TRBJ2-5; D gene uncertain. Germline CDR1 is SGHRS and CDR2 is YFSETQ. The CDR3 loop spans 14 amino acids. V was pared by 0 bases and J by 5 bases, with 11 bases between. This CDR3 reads CASSLGQFVETQYF. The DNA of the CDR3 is TGCGCCAGCAGCTTGGGGCAGTTCGTGGAGACCCAGTACTTC.

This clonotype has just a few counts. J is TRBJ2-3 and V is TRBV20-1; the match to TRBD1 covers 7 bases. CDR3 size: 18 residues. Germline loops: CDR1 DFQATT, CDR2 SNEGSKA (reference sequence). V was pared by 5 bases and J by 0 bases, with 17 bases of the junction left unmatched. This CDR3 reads CSAPRPWTGGLSTDTQYF. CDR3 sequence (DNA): TGCAGTGCTCCTCGCCCTTGGACAGGCGGACTTAGCACAGATACGCAGTATTTT.

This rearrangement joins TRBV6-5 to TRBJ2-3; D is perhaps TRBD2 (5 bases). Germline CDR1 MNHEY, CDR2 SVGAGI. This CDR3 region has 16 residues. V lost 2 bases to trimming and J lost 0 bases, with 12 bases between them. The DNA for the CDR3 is TGTGCCAGCAGTTACGACCGGGGTCCTAGCACAGATACGCAGTATTTT. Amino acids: CASSYDRGPSTDTQYF.